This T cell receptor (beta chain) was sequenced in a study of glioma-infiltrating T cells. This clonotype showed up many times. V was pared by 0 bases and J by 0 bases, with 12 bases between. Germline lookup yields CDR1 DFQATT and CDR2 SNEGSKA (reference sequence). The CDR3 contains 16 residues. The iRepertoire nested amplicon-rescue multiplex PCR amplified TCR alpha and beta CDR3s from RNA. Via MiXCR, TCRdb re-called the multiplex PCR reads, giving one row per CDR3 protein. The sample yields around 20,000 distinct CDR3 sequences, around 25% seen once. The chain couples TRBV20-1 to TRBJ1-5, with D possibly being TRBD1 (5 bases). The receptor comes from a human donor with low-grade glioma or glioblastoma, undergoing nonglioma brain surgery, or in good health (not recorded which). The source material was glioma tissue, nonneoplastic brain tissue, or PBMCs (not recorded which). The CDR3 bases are TGCAGTGCTAGAGAGGAGACAGACTATAGCAATCAGCCCCAGCATTTT. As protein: CSAREETDYSNQPQHF.